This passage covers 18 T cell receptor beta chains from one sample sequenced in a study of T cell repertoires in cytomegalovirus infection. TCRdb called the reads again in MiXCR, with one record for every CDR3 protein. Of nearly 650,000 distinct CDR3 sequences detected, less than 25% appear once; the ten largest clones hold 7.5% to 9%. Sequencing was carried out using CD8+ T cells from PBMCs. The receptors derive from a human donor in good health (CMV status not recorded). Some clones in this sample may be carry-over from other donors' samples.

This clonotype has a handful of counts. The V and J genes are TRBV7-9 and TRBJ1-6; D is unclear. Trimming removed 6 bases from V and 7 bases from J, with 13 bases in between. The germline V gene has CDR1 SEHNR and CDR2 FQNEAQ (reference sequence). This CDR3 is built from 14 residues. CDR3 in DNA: TGTGCCAGCAGGTTGGCCAGAGCAAATTCACCCCTCCACTTT. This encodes CASRLARANSPLHF.

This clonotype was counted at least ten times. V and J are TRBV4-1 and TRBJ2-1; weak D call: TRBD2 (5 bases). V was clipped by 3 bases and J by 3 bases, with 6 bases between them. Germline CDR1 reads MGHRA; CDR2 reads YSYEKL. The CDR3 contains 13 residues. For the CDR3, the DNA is TGCGCCAGCAGCCATGGAGGCTACAATGAGCAGTTCTTC. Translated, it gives CASSHGGYNEQFF.

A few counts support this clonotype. CDR3 in amino acids: CASSPPTGKDQETQYF. The DNA for the CDR3 is TGTGCCAGCAGCCCACCGACAGGGAAAGATCAAGAGACCCAGTACTTC. The chain joins TRBV7-9 to TRBJ2-5; the match to TRBD1 covers 7 bases. After removal of 5 bases from V and 2 bases from J, the junction contained 11 bases not matched to a gene. The CDR3 has 16 residues. Germline values: CDR1 SEHNR, CDR2 FQNEAQ (reference sequence). Looking up the rest from reference TRBV7-9 and TRBJ2-5 gives the full variable domain: DTGVSQNPRHKITKRGQNVTFRCDPISEHNRLYWYRQTLGQGPEFLTYFQNEAQLEKSRLLSDRFSAERPKGSFSTLEIQRTEQGDSAMYLCASSPPTGKDQETQYFGPGTRLLVL.

The DNA for the CDR3 is TGTGCCAGCAGTTTAGGACAGGGCCAGAGATGGCCCCAGCATTTT. Residues: CASSLGQGQRWPQHF. The chain is built from TRBV27 and TRBJ1-5; 8 nucleotides agree with TRBD1. V was clipped by 2 bases and J by 9 bases; unmatched bases: 9. This CDR3 has 15 residues. Looked up from germline, CDR1 is MNHEY and CDR2 is SMNVEV (reference sequence).

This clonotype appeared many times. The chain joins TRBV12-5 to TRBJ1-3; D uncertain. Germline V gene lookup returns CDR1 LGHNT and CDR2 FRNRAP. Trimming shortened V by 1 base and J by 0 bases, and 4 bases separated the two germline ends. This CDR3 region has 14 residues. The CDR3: CASGLGGSGNTIYF. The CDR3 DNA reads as TGTGCTAGTGGTTTGGGGGGCTCTGGAAACACCATATATTTT.

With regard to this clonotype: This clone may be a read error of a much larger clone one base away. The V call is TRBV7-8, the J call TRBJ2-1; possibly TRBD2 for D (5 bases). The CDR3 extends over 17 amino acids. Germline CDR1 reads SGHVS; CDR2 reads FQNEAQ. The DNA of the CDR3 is TGTGCCAACAGCTTTCAGTACCCGGGATACAAACACAATGAGCAGTTCTTC. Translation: CANSFQYPGYKHNEQFF.

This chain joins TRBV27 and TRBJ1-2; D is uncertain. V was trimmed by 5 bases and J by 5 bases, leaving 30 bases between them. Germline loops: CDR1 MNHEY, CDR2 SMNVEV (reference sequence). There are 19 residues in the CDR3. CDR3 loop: CASSPTPWEATQPLYGYTF. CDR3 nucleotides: TGTGCCAGCAGTCCGACCCCTTGGGAGGCTACCCAACCCCTATATGGCTACACCTTC.

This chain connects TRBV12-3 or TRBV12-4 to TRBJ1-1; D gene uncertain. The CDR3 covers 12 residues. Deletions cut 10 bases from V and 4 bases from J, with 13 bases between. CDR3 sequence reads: CATTVGITEAFF. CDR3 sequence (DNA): TGTGCCACCACCGTGGGGATCACTGAAGCTTTCTTT.

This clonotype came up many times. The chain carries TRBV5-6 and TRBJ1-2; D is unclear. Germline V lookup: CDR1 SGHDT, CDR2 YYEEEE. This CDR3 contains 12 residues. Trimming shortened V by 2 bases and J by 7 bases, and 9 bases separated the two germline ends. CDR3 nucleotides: TGTGCCAGCAGCTTTGGCTTAGGTGGCTACACCTTC. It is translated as CASSFGLGGYTF.

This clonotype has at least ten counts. Written as DNA, the CDR3 is TGTGCCAGCAGTCCAGTTTCGGTGGACAGGGGGGGTGGCTACACCTTC. This translates into CASSPVSVDRGGGYTF. V and J are TRBV12-3 or TRBV12-4 and TRBJ1-2, with TRBD1 matching over 10 bases. The CDR3 consists of 16 residues. Trimming cost V 5 bases and J 7 bases; bases outside gene matches: 13.

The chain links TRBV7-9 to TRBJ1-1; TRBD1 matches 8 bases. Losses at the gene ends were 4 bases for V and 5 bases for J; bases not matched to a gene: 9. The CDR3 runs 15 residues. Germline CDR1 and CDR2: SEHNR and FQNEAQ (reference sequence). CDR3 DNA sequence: TGTGCCAGCAGCTACAACCAGGGGGCGCAGACTGAAGCTTTCTTT. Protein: CASSYNQGAQTEAFF.

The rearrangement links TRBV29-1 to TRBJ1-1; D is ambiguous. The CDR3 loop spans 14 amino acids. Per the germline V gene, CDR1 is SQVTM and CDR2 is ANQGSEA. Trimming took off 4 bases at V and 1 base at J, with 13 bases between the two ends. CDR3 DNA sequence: TGCAGCGTTGGGGCCTTAACTTCGAACACTGAAGCTTTCTTT. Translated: CSVGALTSNTEAFF.

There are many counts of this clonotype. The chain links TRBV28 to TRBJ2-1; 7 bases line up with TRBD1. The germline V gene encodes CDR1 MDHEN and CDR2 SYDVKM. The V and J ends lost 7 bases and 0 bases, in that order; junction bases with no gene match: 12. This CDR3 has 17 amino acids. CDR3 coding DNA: TGTGCCAGCACTTACCCGACAGGGCCGAGCTCCTACAATGAGCAGTTCTTC. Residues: CASTYPTGPSSYNEQFF.

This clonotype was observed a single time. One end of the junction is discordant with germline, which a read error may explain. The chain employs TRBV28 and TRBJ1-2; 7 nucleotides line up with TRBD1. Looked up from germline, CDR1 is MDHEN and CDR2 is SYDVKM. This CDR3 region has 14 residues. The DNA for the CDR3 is TGTGTCAGCAGTTTACTGGGGACAGCCGGCGGCTACACCTTC. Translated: CVSSLLGTAGGYTF.

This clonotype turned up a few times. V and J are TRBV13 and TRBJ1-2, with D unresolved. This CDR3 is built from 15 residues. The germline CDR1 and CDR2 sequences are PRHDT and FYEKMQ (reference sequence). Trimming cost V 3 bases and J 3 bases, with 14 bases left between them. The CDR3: CASSFGQRHDYGYTF. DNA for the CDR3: TGTGCCAGCAGCTTCGGCCAGCGCCATGACTATGGCTACACCTTC.

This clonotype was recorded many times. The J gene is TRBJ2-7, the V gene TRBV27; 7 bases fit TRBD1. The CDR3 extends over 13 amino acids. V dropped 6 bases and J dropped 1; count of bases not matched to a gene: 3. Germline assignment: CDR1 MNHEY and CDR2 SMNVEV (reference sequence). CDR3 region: CASSRGQSYEQYV. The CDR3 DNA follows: TGTGCCAGCAGCAGGGGACAGTCCTACGAGCAGTACGTC.

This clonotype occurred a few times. The CDR3 DNA is TGTGCCAGCATCCATCCGGGACAGCTCACAGATACGCAGTATTTT. Its translation: CASIHPGQLTDTQYF. This sequence joins TRBV2 and TRBJ2-3; 7 bases match TRBD1. V shed 7 bases and J 2 bases; nucleotides not matched to a gene: 9. Germline V lookup: CDR1 SNHLY, CDR2 FYNNEI. The CDR3 spans 15 residues.

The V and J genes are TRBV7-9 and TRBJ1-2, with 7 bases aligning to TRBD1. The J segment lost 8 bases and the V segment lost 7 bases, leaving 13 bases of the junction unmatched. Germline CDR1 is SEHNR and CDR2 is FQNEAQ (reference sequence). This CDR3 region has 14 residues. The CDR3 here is CASTPSRDRRGYTF. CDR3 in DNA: TGTGCCAGCACCCCATCCCGGGACAGAAGGGGCTACACCTTC.